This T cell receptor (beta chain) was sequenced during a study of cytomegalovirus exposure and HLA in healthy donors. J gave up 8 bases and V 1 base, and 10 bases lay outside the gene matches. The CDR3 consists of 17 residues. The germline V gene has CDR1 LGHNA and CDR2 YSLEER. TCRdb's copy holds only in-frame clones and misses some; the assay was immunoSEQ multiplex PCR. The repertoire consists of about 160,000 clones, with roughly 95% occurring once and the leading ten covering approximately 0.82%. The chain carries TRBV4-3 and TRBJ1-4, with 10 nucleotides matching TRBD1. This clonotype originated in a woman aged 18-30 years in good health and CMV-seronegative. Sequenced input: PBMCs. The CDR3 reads CASSQGTGGRLGEKLFF. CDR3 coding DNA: TGCGCCAGCAGCCAAGGGACAGGGGGTAGGTTAGGGGAAAAACTGTTTTTT.